The rows below give T cell receptor beta chains drawn from one sample of a study of T cells after yellow fever vaccination. TCRdb passed the 5' RACE reads through MiXCR, listing each CDR3 protein once. The table includes 450,000 to 650,000 distinct CDR3 sequences, around an eighth detected once. Sequencing used PBMCs, obtained on the day of the yellow fever booster vaccination. All receptors come from a young man who received the YFV17D yellow fever vaccine. Each CDR3 is given with its conserved first and last residue. Fields, in order: D gene, CDR3 length, J gene, clone size, V gene, CDR3 DNA, CDR3 protein. A D gene is named only where the DNA matches it firmly. Some rows have no size entry. The others give once, few or many, or a class for an expanded clone.

TRBD1,17,TRBJ1-5,few,TRBV7-2,TGTGCCAGCAGCTTAGTAGCAAGTGGGACAGGGACGTGGCCCCAGCATTTT,CASSLVASGTGTWPQHF
TRBD2,20,TRBJ2-2,.,TRBV20-1,TGCAGTGCTAGACTGTACTCACGACTAGCGGGAGGGCCGAGGACCGGGGAGCTGTTTTTT,CSARLYSRLAGGPRTGELFF
.,16,TRBJ1-3,.,TRBV21-1,TGTGCCAGCAAAGGGCCAGGTCGGTGCTCTGGAAACACCATATATTTT,CASKGPGRCSGNTIYF
TRBD2,14,TRBJ2-7,.,TRBV7-2,TGTGCCAGCAGCCCCCCGGCTAGCGGGGGAGAGCAGTACTTC,CASSPPASGGEQYF
.,14,TRBJ1-2,few,TRBV7-2,TGTGCCAGCAGCACCCGGGACGGTAACTATGGCTACACCTTC,CASSTRDGNYGYTF
TRBD2,16,TRBJ2-1,few,TRBV5-1,TGCGCCAGCAGCAAGGGGACTAGCGGGAGCCTTAATGAGCAGTTCTTC,CASSKGTSGSLNEQFF
.,13,TRBJ2-2,.,TRBV12-3/TRBV12-4,TGTGCCAGCAGTTCGGATTACACCGGGGAGCTGTTTTTT,CASSSDYTGELFF
TRBD2,15,TRBJ2-3,.,TRBV5-4,TGTGCCAGCAGCCGACGGGAGGTTGGCACAGATACGCAGTATTTT,CASSRREVGTDTQYF
.,14,TRBJ2-1,many,TRBV7-8,TGTGCCAGCAGCTTACGCCGGGTGCACAATGAGCAGTTCTTC,CASSLRRVHNEQFF
.,15,TRBJ2-3,few,TRBV7-2,TGTGCCAGCAGCCGTTGGCAGTCTAGCACAGATACGCAGTATTTT,CASSRWQSSTDTQYF
TRBD1,14,TRBJ2-2,.,TRBV2,TGTGCCAGCAAAGTAGGGACAGAAAACGGGGAGCTGTTTTTT,CASKVGTENGELFF
.,15,TRBJ1-2,few,TRBV7-9,TGTGCCAGCAGCTTATCCGGAAGTGGTAACTATGGCTACACCTTC,CASSLSGSGNYGYTF
.,15,TRBJ2-2,.,TRBV7-9,TGTGCCAGCAGCTTATCAGGAGGAAGATACGGGGAGCTGTTTTTT,CASSLSGGRYGELFF
.,13,TRBJ2-5,.,TRBV24-1,TGTGCCACCAGTGACTCGTACCAAGAGACCCAGTACTTC,CATSDSYQETQYF
.,13,TRBJ1-1,.,TRBV7-2,TGTGCCAGCAGCTTATCTCTTTTCTCTAATGTGTTCTTT,CASSLSLFSNVFF
.,13,TRBJ2-7,.,TRBV5-1,TGCGCCAGCAGCTTGGACAGGGTGAACGAGCAGTACTTC,CASSLDRVNEQYF
TRBD1,15,TRBJ2-7,many,TRBV5-1,TGCGCCAGCAGCTTGGCCGGACAGGGGGGCTACGAGCAGTACTTC,CASSLAGQGGYEQYF
.,14,TRBJ2-5,.,TRBV20-1,TGCAGTGCAAGCGCTCTCGCGGAGGAAGAGACCCAGTACTTC,CSASALAEEETQYF
TRBD1,13,TRBJ2-7,.,TRBV12-3/TRBV12-4,TGTGCCAGCTCCGGGACAGGGGACAACGAGCAGTACTTC,CASSGTGDNEQYF
TRBD2,18,TRBJ2-2,.,TRBV2,TGTGCCATCTGTTGGAGGACTAGCGGGAGGGGGATCGGCGGGGAGCTGTTTTTT,CAICWRTSGRGIGGELFF
.,14,TRBJ2-5,few,TRBV7-2,TGTGCCAGCAGCCCAATGGGATTACAAGAGACCCAGTACTTC,CASSPMGLQETQYF
TRBD2,15,TRBJ2-1,.,TRBV29-1,TGCAGCGGAGGGGGGGGCAGCGGGAGGGCCGGGGAGCAGTTCTTC,CSGGGGSGRAGEQFF
.,14,TRBJ1-4,.,TRBV19,TGTGCCAGTAGTATTGGTGAGCGAAATGAAAAACTGTTTTTT,CASSIGERNEKLFF
TRBD2,15,TRBJ2-3,.,TRBV9,TGTGCCAGCAGCACCGGGACTACCGACACAGATACGCAGTATTTT,CASSTGTTDTDTQYF
TRBD2,17,TRBJ2-3,few,TRBV7-2,TGTGCCAGCAGCTTATGGTCTAGCGGGAGGGGAACAGATACGCAGTATTTT,CASSLWSSGRGTDTQYF
TRBD2,15,TRBJ2-7,many,TRBV25-1,TGTGCCAGCGCATCCGGAAGCGGGAGCGGTAACGAGCAGTACTTC,CASASGSGSGNEQYF
.,15,TRBJ2-5,few,TRBV7-2,TGTGCCAGCACCGGAGGGGGCTTGCGGCAAGAGACCCAGTACTTC,CASTGGGLRQETQYF
.,13,TRBJ2-1,.,TRBV24-1,TGTGCCACCAGTAGCAGCGGGACACTTGAGCAGTTCTTC,CATSSSGTLEQFF
TRBD2,16,TRBJ2-2,.,TRBV12-3/TRBV12-4,TGTGCCAGCAGTTCTTCTAGCGGGAGGAACACCGGGGAGCTGTTTTTT,CASSSSSGRNTGELFF
.,14,TRBJ2-7,few,TRBV7-2,TGTGCCAGCAGCTGGGGGAGAAACCTCTACGAGCAGTACTTC,CASSWGRNLYEQYF
.,14,TRBJ2-7,.,TRBV4-3,TGCGCCAGCAGCCGGGCACAAAGGGACTACGAGCAGTACTTC,CASSRAQRDYEQYF
TRBD1,14,TRBJ2-7,many,TRBV20-1,TGCAGTGCTAGAGATTTAGGGACAGTCTACGAGCAGTACTTC,CSARDLGTVYEQYF